The text below deals with one T cell receptor beta chain. Its specificity is unknown. This specimen comes from a study of shared clonotypes between healthy human individuals. The V gene's germline CDR1 is SGDLS and CDR2 YYNGEE. The V end lost 1 base, the J end lost 2 bases, and 6 bases lay between the germline ends. The CDR3 sequence is 13 residues long. Once extracted for a subset, genomic DNA was divided evenly among several immunoSEQ plates. Study processing details: Filtering of immunoSEQ junctional sequences could not match full-length read filtering. Profiling relied on immunoSEQ multiplex PCR, and the TCRdb table lists in-frame clones only, not all of them. Clonal size and the V and J genes are those of that table, whereas D and trimming came from the DNA. The sample shows about 480,000 clones, roughly 78% of them seen only once. Findings of the study overall: Donors were few, which limited the genetic and exposure-history diversity represented.

This chain joins TRBV9 and TRBJ2-5; D remains ambiguous. Sequenced input: PBMCs. This TCR came from a middle-aged woman in good health. Some clones in this sample may be carry-over from other donors' samples. The CDR3 here is CASSVSQQETQYF. In nucleotides, the CDR3 is TGTGCCAGCAGCGTAAGTCAGCAAGAGACCCAGTACTTC.